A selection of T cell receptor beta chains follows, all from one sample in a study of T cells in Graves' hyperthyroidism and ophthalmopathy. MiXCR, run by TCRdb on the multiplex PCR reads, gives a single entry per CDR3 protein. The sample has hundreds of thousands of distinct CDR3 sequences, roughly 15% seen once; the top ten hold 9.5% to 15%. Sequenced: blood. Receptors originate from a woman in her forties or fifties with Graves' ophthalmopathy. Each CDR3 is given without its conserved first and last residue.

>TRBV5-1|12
ASSLFNRDNEQF
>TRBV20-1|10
SARDPLPEQY
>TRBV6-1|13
ASRKLAGESYEQY
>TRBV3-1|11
ASSQDVPETQY
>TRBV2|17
ASSEFPPSVLRETYEQY
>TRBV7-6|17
ASSFAIESGASSYNEQF
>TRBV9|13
ASSVAGRLNGGYT
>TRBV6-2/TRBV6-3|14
ASSYLAGRGTGELF
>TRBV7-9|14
ASSGWRGPGYNEQF
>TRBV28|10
ASSYRTEEQF
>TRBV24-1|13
ATSDPGTGGYEQY